Only a few counts were recorded for the clone carrying this T cell receptor (beta chain). Its cognate antigen is unknown. Reverse transcription of all isolated RNA meant that expressed TCRB transcripts were sequenced. Data came from immunoSEQ multiplex PCR; TCRdb stores just in-frame clones and leaves some out. Found here are 300,000 to 450,000 clones, roughly 13% of them singletons; the top ten hold around 0.02%. The data are from a study of beta chain features in type 1 diabetes. Overall study findings and caveats: Any HLA effect on TCRB rearrangement was left unresolved by small sub-analyses.

Germline V CDR1 and CDR2: LGHNA, YNFKEQ. Trimming shortened V by 0 bases and J by 4 bases, and 9 bases separated the two germline ends. The CDR3 has 14 amino acids. The receptor was derived from a young man in good health. The V and J genes are TRBV4-2 and TRBJ1-1; no clear D gene. The specimen sequenced was naive CD4+ T cells from blood. The CDR3 DNA reads TGTGCCAGCAGCCAAGATCCCCTGGCCACTGAAGCTTTCTTT. It codes for CASSQDPLATEAFF.